These 32 T cell receptor beta chains were all obtained from the same sample, sequenced in a study of blood T cell repertoires in COVID-19. This table comes from immunoSEQ multiplex PCR, and its TCRdb copy is limited to in-frame clones, with some not included. The table has around 50,000 clones, roughly 88% seen once. Sequencing was done on a sample of peripheral blood. The receptors were sampled from a human donor in a cohort sampled during active COVID-19.

The rearrangement uses TRBV27 and TRBJ1-2; 8 bases match TRBD1. The V and J ends lost 4 bases and 8 bases, in that order; junction bases with no gene match: 9. CDR1 and CDR2 (germline): MNHEY, SMNVEV (reference sequence). The CDR3 is 14 amino acids. The CDR3 DNA follows: TGTGCCAGCAGTTCAAAGGACAGGGCTTTCGGCTACACCTTC. Its translation is CASSSKDRAFGYTF.

The V gene is TRBV6-2 or TRBV6-3, the J gene TRBJ2-4; maybe TRBD2 (6 bases). Trimming stripped 4 bases from V and 3 bases from J, with 25 bases between. Germline V gene data show CDR1 as MNHEY and CDR2 as SVGEGT. The CDR3 is made up of 19 amino acids. In DNA, the CDR3 is TGTGCCAGCAGTTCGTACTTGACCTCAGGGCTAGCGATCAAAAACATTCAGTACTTC. As protein: CASSSYLTSGLAIKNIQYF.

V usage is TRBV6-2 or TRBV6-3 and J usage is TRBJ2-3; a weak D match, TRBD1 (5 bases). V gave up 2 bases and J gave up 3 bases, with 12 bases separating them. Germline V gene data show CDR1 as MNHEY and CDR2 as SVGEGT. The CDR3 is 15 residues long. The CDR3 DNA sequence: TGTGCCAGCAGTTACGTAGGGGCCCAGACAGATACGCAGTATTTT. It encodes CASSYVGAQTDTQYF.

J is TRBJ2-5 and V is TRBV9, with D possibly matching TRBD1 (6 bases). Germline lookup yields CDR1 SGDLS and CDR2 YYNGEE. The CDR3 length is 16 residues. With 2 bases removed from V and 5 bases from J, the gap between germline ends came to 19 bases. CDR3 sequence: CASSVLAGAERETQYF. The DNA of the CDR3 is TGTGCCAGCAGCGTTTTGGCAGGGGCAGAGAGGGAGACCCAGTACTTC.

The gene calls are TRBV12-3 or TRBV12-4 and TRBJ1-5; D perhaps matches TRBD1 (6 bases). The ends were cut back, 7 bases at V and 5 bases at J, with 12 bases in the middle. The CDR3 is 13 amino acids. CDR3 sequence reads: CASTLTGHQPQHF. The CDR3 DNA sequence: TGTGCCAGCACCCTGACAGGTCATCAGCCCCAGCATTTT.

This chain connects TRBV2 to TRBJ2-5, with 13 positions matching TRBD2. V lost 6 bases to trimming and J lost 5 bases; unmatched junction nucleotides: 3. Germline CDR1 and CDR2: SNHLY and FYNNEI. The CDR3 is 14 amino acids. The DNA of the CDR3 is TGTGCCAGCAGGCTGGGACTAGCGGGGGAGACCCAGTACTTC. Translated: CASRLGLAGETQYF.

This chain joins TRBV29-1 and TRBJ2-7, with TRBD2 matching 8 bases. Germline V gene data show CDR1 as SQVTM and CDR2 as ANQGSEA. This CDR3 contains 16 residues. V gave up 3 bases and J gave up 0 bases; unmatched junction bases: 10. The DNA of the CDR3 is TGCAGCGTTGACAACAGCGGGGGAGATAGCTCCTACGAGCAGTACTTC. It yields the protein CSVDNSGGDSSYEQYF.

The chain has TRBV7-9 and TRBJ2-2; 10 positions agree with TRBD1. J lost 5 bases, V lost 6 bases, and 6 bases had no gene match. From germline, CDR1 is SEHNR and CDR2 FQNEAQ (reference sequence). The CDR3 is 15 amino acids. This chain's CDR3 is CASRRGQGLTGELFF. CDR3 sequence (DNA): TGTGCCAGCAGAAGGGGACAGGGGTTAACCGGGGAGCTGTTTTTT.

This clone appeared once. The V call is TRBV19, the J call TRBJ2-1, with unresolved D. This CDR3 has 14 amino acids. V lost 1 base, J lost 0 bases, and 4 bases lay in between. Germline values: CDR1 LNHDA, CDR2 SQIVND (reference sequence). Written as DNA, the CDR3 is TGTGCCAGTAGTATAGGGAGCTCCTACAATGAGCAGTTCTTC. Its protein is CASSIGSSYNEQFF.

The chain couples TRBV19 to TRBJ1-5; 9 bases align to TRBD1. The CDR3 extends over 18 amino acids. Germline loops: CDR1 LNHDA, CDR2 SQIVND (reference sequence). The J segment lost 4 bases and the V segment lost 4 bases, leaving 14 bases of the junction unmatched. The CDR3 region is CASSRDRVSYRPNQPQHF. The CDR3 nucleotides read TGTGCCAGTAGTAGGGACAGGGTCTCTTATAGGCCGAATCAGCCCCAGCATTTT.

This clone was detected only a few times. This chain uses TRBV4-2 with TRBJ1-2, with a tentative D call TRBD1 (6 bases). The germline V gene has CDR1 LGHNA and CDR2 YNFKEQ. The V and J ends lost 4 bases and 4 bases respectively, with 19 bases between them. This CDR3 is built from 16 residues. The CDR3 DNA is TGTGCCAGCAGCCCCCACTCCAGGGGTTCGGGCTATGGCTACACCTTC. Protein product: CASSPHSRGSGYGYTF.

The V call is TRBV5-1, the J call TRBJ2-2, with a possible D match to TRBD2 (5 bases). Trimming removed 0 bases from V and 0 bases from J, with 9 bases in between. The CDR3 length is 16 residues. Germline V gene sequence: CDR1 SGHRS, CDR2 YFSETQ. The chain's CDR3 is CASSLEGAPNTGELFF. The CDR3, as DNA: TGCGCCAGCAGCTTGGAGGGAGCACCGAACACCGGGGAGCTGTTTTTT.

The V call is TRBV4-3, the J call TRBJ1-3; D uncertain. The CDR3 consists of 14 residues. Germline CDR1 and CDR2: LGHNA and YSLEER. V lost 0 bases and J lost 4, with 7 bases in between. This CDR3 is CASSQDILGNTIYF. The CDR3 DNA is TGCGCCAGCAGCCAAGATATTCTGGGAAACACCATATATTTT.

The rearrangement links TRBV9 to TRBJ2-7; a possible D gene is TRBD1 (6 bases). The CDR3 runs 15 residues. Trimming pared 0 bases from V and 7 bases from J, leaving 17 bases between. Germline CDR1 and CDR2: SGDLS and YYNGEE. This CDR3 reads CASSVGVGTRREQYF. The CDR3, as DNA: TGTGCCAGCAGCGTAGGCGTTGGGACACGGCGAGAGCAGTACTTC.

The DNA for the CDR3 is TGCGCCAGCAGCCCCACACAGGGGGCCAACACTGAAGCTTTCTTT. Residues: CASSPTQGANTEAFF. V and J are TRBV5-1 and TRBJ1-1; the match to TRBD1 covers 9 bases. J was trimmed by 2 bases and V by 4 bases; bases with no gene match: 6. Germline V gene sequence: CDR1 SGHRS, CDR2 YFSETQ. The CDR3 is made up of 15 amino acids.

CDR3 bases: TGTGCCAGTAGTGTGCGGGGGCAATACAATGAGCAGTTCTTC. Protein product: CASSVRGQYNEQFF. V and J are TRBV19 and TRBJ2-1; D might be TRBD2 (7 bases). The V end lost 5 bases, the J end lost 4 bases, and 12 bases lay between the germline ends. CDR1 LNHDA and CDR2 SQIVND come from the germline V gene (reference sequence). The CDR3 runs to 14 residues. Full variable domain (remainder filled in from reference TRBV19 and TRBJ2-1): DGGITQSPKYLFRKEGQNVTLSCEQNLNHDAMYWYRQDPGQGLRLIYYSQIVNDFQKGDIAEGYSVSREKKESFPLTVTSAQKNPTAFYLCASSVRGQYNEQFFGPGTRLTVL.

This clone has more than one count but fewer than ten. The CDR3 DNA sequence: TGTGCCAGCTCACCGACCGGGACAGGGGGCGACGAGCAGTACTTC. It yields the protein CASSPTGTGGDEQYF. V is TRBV18 and J is TRBJ2-7; 12 bases align to TRBD1. The CDR3 extends over 15 amino acids. Germline lookup yields CDR1 KGHSH and CDR2 LQKENI. J lost 5 bases, V lost 3 bases, and 5 bases had no gene match. Full variable domain (remainder filled in from reference TRBV18 and TRBJ2-7): NAGVMQNPRHLVRRRGQEARLRCSPMKGHSHVYWYRQLPEEGLKFMVYLQKENIIDESGMPKERFSAEFPKEGPSILRIQQVVRGDSAAYFCASSPTGTGGDEQYFGPGTRLTVT.

The chain employs TRBV9 and TRBJ2-1; maybe TRBD1 (5 bases). V dropped 4 bases and J dropped 2 bases, with 10 bases sitting between them. The CDR3 is made up of 14 amino acids. The germline V gene has CDR1 SGDLS and CDR2 YYNGEE. Written as DNA, the CDR3 is TGTGCCAGCAGCCCAGGACATACCTACAATGAGCAGTTCTTC. This translates into CASSPGHTYNEQFF.

The V gene is TRBV6-5, the J gene TRBJ1-1; 8 bases match TRBD1. The J segment lost 3 bases and the V segment lost 4 bases, leaving 4 bases of the junction unmatched. The CDR3 is made up of 14 amino acids. Germline CDR1 reads MNHEY; CDR2 reads SVGAGI. The DNA for the CDR3 is TGTGCCAGCAGTTCGCGGACAGGGTACACTGAAGCTTTCTTT. Amino acids: CASSSRTGYTEAFF.

This clone was counted between two and nine times. The rearrangement uses TRBV2 and TRBJ2-7; 13 bases are a match to TRBD2. This CDR3 is built from 15 residues. Trimming cost V 5 bases and J 0 bases; bases outside gene matches: 1. Germline V gene data show CDR1 as SNHLY and CDR2 as FYNNEI. CDR3 protein: CASSRLAGGSYEQYF. The CDR3 DNA is TGTGCCAGCAGTCGACTAGCGGGGGGCTCCTACGAGCAGTACTTC.

The CDR3 sequence: CASSVWGRTNTGELFF. CDR3 nucleotide sequence: TGTGCCAGCAGTGTTTGGGGCAGGACAAACACCGGGGAGCTGTTTTTT. V gene TRBV7-2 combines with J gene TRBJ2-2, with TRBD1 as a possible D gene (5 bases). Trimming stripped 6 bases from V and 2 bases from J, with 16 bases between. Germline V gene sequence: CDR1 SGHTA, CDR2 FQGNSA. The CDR3 spans 16 residues. The full variable domain, in which reference TRBV7-2 and TRBJ2-2 provide the parts outside the CDR3, is GAGVSQSPSNKVTEKGKDVELRCDPISGHTALYWYRQSLGQGLEFLIYFQGNSAPDKSGLPSDRFSAERTGGSVSTLTIQRTQQEDSAVYLCASSVWGRTNTGELFFGEGSRLTVL.

The chain combines TRBV18 with TRBJ1-5; D perhaps matches TRBD1 (6 bases). The ends were cut back, 2 bases at V and 5 bases at J, with 10 bases in the middle. The germline gives CDR1 KGHSH, CDR2 LQKENI. The CDR3 spans 14 residues. The chain's CDR3 is CASSPGAGDQPQHF. The DNA for the CDR3 is TGTGCCAGCTCACCAGGGGCAGGGGATCAGCCCCAGCATTTT.

The CDR3 spells CASSERPGDTQYF. The CDR3 nucleotides are TGCGCCAGCAGTGAGCGGCCGGGAGATACGCAGTATTTT. The gene calls are TRBV10-1 and TRBJ2-3; the D is unclear. The CDR3 covers 13 residues. Trimming stripped 2 bases from V and 5 bases from J, with 8 bases between. Germline CDR1 is WNHNN and CDR2 is SYGVQD (reference sequence).

The chain employs TRBV2 and TRBJ2-1, with 7 nucleotides matching TRBD2. V shed 6 bases, J shed 9 bases, and the junction held 8 bases outside the gene matches. This CDR3 has 13 amino acids. Per germline, CDR1 SNHLY and CDR2 FYNNEI. The CDR3 here is CASSREPGGEQFF. CDR3 coding DNA: TGTGCCAGCAGCCGGGAGCCGGGGGGTGAGCAGTTCTTC.

This rearrangement joins TRBV7-2 to TRBJ2-1; perhaps TRBD2 as D (6 bases). V dropped 1 base and J dropped 7 bases, with 11 bases sitting between them. This CDR3 spans 14 amino acids. Germline V gives CDR1 SGHTA, CDR2 FQGNSA. Here the CDR3 DNA reads TGTGCCAGCAGCTTAGTCTCACGGGGGAATGAGCAGTTCTTC. Translated, it gives CASSLVSRGNEQFF.

This clone was seen once. The chain employs TRBV6-6 and TRBJ1-5, with D possibly TRBD1 on 5 matching bases. V was pared by 6 bases and J by 1 base, with 19 bases between. The CDR3 sequence is 17 residues long. Germline lookup yields CDR1 MNHNY and CDR2 SVGAGI (reference sequence). CDR3: CASSRGKAGGSNQPQHF. The CDR3 DNA follows: TGTGCCAGCAGCCGAGGAAAGGCCGGGGGGAGCAATCAGCCCCAGCATTTT.

The rearrangement joins TRBV18 to TRBJ2-5, with 11 positions matching TRBD1. The V gene's germline CDR1 is KGHSH and CDR2 LQKENI. This CDR3 comprises 15 residues. J was trimmed by 5 bases and V by 2 bases; bases with no gene match: 4. The CDR3 here is CASSPGQGATETQYF. The DNA of the CDR3 is TGTGCCAGCTCACCAGGACAGGGGGCTACGGAGACCCAGTACTTC.

This chain joins TRBV19 and TRBJ2-4; 9 nucleotides match TRBD1. The CDR3 runs to 16 residues. J lost 1 base, V lost 3 bases, and 4 bases had no gene match. CDR1 LNHDA and CDR2 SQIVND come from the germline V gene (reference sequence). The CDR3 spells CASSITGGAAKNIQYF. CDR3 DNA sequence: TGTGCCAGTAGTATTACAGGGGGCGCCGCCAAAAACATTCAGTACTTC.

The V and J genes are TRBV4-1 and TRBJ2-5; 11 bases are shared with TRBD2. V dropped 4 bases and J dropped 5; count of bases not matched to a gene: 6. Germline V gives CDR1 MGHRA, CDR2 YSYEKL. The CDR3 length is 15 residues. CDR3 protein: CASSLRPSGRETQYF. The CDR3 DNA is TGCGCCAGCAGCCTTCGGCCTAGCGGGAGGGAGACCCAGTACTTC.

The V call is TRBV3-1 (or the pseudogene TRBV3-2), the J call TRBJ2-2; 8 bases are a match to TRBD1. In germline, CDR1 is LGHDT, CDR2 YNNKEL (reference sequence). This CDR3 is 14 amino acids long. V was clipped by 6 bases and J by 6 bases; unmatched bases: 6. CDR3: CASSNRGDAGELFF. The CDR3 DNA reads as TGTGCCAGCAGTAACAGGGGGGATGCCGGGGAGCTGTTTTTT.

The CDR3, as DNA: TGTGCCAGCAGTTTGTCAGGGGGAGAGGATGGCTACACCTTC. It encodes CASSLSGGEDGYTF. The chain uses TRBV27 and TRBJ1-2, with 7 bases identical to TRBD1. The V gene's germline CDR1 is MNHEY and CDR2 SMNVEV (reference sequence). V lost 3 bases and J lost 6; bases outside the gene matches: 7. There are 14 residues in the CDR3.

V usage is TRBV9 and J usage is TRBJ1-4; no clear D. V was cut by 0 bases and J by 7 bases, with 7 bases left in between. CDR3 length: 13 amino acids. The V gene's germline CDR1 is SGDLS and CDR2 YYNGEE. CDR3 DNA sequence: TGTGCCAGCAGCGTAGGGGAGGGTGAAAAACTGTTTTTT. Its translation is CASSVGEGEKLFF. The variable domain in full, with the rest retrieved from reference TRBV9 and TRBJ1-4, is DSGVTQTPKHLITATGQRVTLRCSPRSGDLSVYWYQQSLDQGLQFLIQYYNGEERAKGNILERFSAQQFPDLHSELNLSSLELGDSALYFCASSVGEGEKLFFGSGTQLSVL.